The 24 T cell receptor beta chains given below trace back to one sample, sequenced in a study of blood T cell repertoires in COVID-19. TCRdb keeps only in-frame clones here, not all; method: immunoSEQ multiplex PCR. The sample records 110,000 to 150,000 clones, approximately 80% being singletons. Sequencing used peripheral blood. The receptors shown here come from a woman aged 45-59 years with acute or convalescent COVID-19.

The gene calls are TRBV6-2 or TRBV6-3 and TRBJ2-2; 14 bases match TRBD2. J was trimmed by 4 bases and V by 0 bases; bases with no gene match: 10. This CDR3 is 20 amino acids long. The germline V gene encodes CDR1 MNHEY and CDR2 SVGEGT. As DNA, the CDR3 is TGTGCCAGCAGTTACTCGACAGCAAGACTAGCGGGGGGGATCACCGGGGAGCTGTTTTTT. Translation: CASSYSTARLAGGITGELFF.

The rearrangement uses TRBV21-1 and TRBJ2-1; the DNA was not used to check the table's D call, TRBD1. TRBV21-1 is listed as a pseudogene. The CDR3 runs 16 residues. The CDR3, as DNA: TGTGCCAGCAGTAATAAAAGGACAAACTCCTACAATGAGCAGTTCTTC. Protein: CASSNKRTNSYNEQFF.

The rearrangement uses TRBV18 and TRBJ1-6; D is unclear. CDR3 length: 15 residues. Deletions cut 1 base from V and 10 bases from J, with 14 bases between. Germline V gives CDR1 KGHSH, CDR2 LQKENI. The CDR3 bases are TGTGCCAGCTCACCACGAGCTGGGGAGGGATCACCCCTCCACTTT. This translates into CASSPRAGEGSPLHF.

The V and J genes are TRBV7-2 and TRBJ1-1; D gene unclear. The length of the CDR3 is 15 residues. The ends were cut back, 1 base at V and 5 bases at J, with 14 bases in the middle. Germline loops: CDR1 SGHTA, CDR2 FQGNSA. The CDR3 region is CASSLVRDLTTEAFF. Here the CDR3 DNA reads TGTGCCAGCAGCTTAGTTAGAGACTTAACAACTGAAGCTTTCTTT.

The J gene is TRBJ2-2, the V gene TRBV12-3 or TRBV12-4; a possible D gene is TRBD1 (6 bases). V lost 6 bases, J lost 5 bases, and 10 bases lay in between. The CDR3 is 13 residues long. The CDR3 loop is CASRQGRTGELFF. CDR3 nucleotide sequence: TGTGCCAGCAGACAGGGAAGAACCGGGGAGCTGTTTTTT.

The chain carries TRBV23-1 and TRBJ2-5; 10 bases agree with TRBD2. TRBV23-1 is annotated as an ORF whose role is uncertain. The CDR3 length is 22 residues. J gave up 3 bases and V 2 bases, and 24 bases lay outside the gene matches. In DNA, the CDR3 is TGCGCCAGCAGTCAACAGCTAAATCCTCTAGCGGGGGTGGGCTCTATAGAAGAGACCCAGTACTTC. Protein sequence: CASSQQLNPLAGVGSIEETQYF.

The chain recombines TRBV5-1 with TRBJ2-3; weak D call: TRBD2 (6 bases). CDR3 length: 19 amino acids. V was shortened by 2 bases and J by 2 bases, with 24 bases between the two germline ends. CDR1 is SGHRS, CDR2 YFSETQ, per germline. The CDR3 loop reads CASSLFAGGGVDNTDTQYF. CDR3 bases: TGCGCCAGCAGCTTATTCGCCGGCGGAGGGGTGGATAACACAGATACGCAGTATTTT.

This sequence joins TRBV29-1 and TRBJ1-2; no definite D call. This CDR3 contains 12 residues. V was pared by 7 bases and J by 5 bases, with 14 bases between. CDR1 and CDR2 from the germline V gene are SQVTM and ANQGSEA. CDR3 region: CSAPGESYGYTF. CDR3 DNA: TGCAGCGCCCCCGGGGAGAGTTATGGCTACACCTTC.

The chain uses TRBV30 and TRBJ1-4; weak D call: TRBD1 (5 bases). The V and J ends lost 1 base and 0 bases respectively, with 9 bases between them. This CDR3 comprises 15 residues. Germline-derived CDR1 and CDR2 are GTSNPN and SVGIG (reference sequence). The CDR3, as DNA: TGTGCCTGGAGTGGGGGCGGGGCAACTAATGAAAAACTGTTTTTT. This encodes CAWSGGGATNEKLFF.

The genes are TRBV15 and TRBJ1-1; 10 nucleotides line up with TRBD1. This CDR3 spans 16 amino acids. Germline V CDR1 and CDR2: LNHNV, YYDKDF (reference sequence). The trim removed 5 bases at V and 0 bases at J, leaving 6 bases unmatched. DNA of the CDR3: TGTGCCACCAGCCCCCGGGACAGGGGAATGAACACTGAAGCTTTCTTT. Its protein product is CATSPRDRGMNTEAFF.

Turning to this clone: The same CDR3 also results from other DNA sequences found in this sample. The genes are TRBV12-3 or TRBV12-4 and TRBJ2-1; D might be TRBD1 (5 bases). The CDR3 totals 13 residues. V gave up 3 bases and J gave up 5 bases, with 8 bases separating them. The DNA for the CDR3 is TGTGCCAGCAGTTTTGCAGGGAACAATGAGCAGTTCTTC. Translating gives CASSFAGNNEQFF.

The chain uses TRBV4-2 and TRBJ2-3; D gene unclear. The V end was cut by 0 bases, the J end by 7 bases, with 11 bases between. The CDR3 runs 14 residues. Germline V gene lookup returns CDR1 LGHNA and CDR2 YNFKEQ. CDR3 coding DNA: TGTGCCAGCAGCCAAGATCTTCTCACTCATACGCAGTATTTT. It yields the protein CASSQDLLTHTQYF.

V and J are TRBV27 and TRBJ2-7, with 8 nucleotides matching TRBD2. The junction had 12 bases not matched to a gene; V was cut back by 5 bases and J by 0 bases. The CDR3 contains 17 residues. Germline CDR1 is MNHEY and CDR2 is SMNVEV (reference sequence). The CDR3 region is CASSPFGVRGDSYEQYF. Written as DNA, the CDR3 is TGTGCCAGCAGTCCCTTTGGCGTGCGGGGGGACTCCTACGAGCAGTACTTC.

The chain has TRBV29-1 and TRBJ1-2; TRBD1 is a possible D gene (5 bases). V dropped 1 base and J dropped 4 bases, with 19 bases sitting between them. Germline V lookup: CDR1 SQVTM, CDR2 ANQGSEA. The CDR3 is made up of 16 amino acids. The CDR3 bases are TGCAGCGTTGAAGCCCTTCGTGGGGCGACTAGCTATGGCTACACCTTC. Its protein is CSVEALRGATSYGYTF. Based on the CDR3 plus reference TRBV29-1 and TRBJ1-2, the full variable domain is SAVISQKPSRDICQRGTSLTIQCQVDSQVTMMFWYRQQPGQSLTLIATANQGSEATYESGFVIDKFPISRPNLTFSTLTVSNMSPEDSSIYLCSVEALRGATSYGYTFGSGTRLTVV.

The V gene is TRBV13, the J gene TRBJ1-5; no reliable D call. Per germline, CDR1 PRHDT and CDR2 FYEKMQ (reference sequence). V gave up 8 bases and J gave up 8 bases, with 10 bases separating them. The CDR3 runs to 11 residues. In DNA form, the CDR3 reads TGTGCCAGCCCGCTAGAGGAGCCCCAGCATTTT. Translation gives CASPLEEPQHF.

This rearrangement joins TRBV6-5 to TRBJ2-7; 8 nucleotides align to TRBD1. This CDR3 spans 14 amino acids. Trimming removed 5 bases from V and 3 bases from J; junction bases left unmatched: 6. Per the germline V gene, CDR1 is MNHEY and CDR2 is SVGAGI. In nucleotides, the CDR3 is TGTGCCAGCAGTCCTGGGACAGGCCTCTACGAGCAGTACTTC. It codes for CASSPGTGLYEQYF.

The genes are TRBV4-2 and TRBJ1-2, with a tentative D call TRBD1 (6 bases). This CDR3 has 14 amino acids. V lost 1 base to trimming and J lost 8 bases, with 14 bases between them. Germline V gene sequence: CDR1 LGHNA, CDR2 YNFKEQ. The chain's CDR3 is CASSQVGDMMGYTF. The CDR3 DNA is TGTGCCAGCAGCCAAGTGGGGGACATGATGGGCTACACCTTC.

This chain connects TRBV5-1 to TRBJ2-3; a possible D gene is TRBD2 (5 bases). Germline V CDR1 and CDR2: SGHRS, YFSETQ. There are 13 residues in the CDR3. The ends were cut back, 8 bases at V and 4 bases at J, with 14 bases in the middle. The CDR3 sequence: CASFAGGSDTQYF. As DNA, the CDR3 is TGCGCCAGTTTCGCGGGTGGATCAGATACGCAGTATTTT.

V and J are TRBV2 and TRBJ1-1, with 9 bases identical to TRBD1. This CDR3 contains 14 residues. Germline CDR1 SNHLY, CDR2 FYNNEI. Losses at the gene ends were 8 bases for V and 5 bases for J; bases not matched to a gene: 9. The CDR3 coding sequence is TGTGCCAGCTCAGAACAGGGGGCGCAGACTGAAGCTTTCTTT. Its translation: CASSEQGAQTEAFF.

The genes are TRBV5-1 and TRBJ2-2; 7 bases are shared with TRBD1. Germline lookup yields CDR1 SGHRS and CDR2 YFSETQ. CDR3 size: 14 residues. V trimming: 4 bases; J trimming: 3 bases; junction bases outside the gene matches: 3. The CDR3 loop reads CASSGTGDTGELFF. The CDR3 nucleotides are TGCGCCAGCAGCGGTACAGGGGACACCGGGGAGCTGTTTTTT. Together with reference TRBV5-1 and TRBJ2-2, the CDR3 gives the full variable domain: KAGVTQTPRYLIKTRGQQVTLSCSPISGHRSVSWYQQTPGQGLQFLFEYFSETQRNKGNFPGRFSGRQFSNSRSEMNVSTLELGDSALYLCASSGTGDTGELFFGEGSRLTVL.

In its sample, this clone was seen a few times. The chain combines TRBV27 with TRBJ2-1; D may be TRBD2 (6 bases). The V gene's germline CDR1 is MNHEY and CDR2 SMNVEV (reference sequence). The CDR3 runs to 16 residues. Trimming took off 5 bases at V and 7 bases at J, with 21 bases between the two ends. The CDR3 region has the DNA TGTGCCAGCAGTAACCCTCCGGGACCGGCGGGGAATGAGCAGTTCTTC. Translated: CASSNPPGPAGNEQFF.

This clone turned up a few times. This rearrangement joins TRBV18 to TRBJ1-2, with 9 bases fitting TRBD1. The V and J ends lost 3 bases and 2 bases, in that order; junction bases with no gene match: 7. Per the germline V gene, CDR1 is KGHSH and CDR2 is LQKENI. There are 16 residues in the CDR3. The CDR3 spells CASSPEGQGGNYGYTF. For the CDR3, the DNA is TGTGCCAGCTCACCGGAGGGACAGGGAGGGAACTATGGCTACACCTTC.

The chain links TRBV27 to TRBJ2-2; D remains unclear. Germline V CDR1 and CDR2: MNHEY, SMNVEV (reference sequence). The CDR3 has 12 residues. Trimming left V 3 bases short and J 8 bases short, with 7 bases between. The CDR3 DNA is TGTGCCAGCAGTTTTGGGCCGGGGGAGCTGTTTTTT. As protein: CASSFGPGELFF.

CDR3 bases: TGTGCCAGCAGCGGCCAGGCCCCTGAGGGCACCATATATTTT. Its protein is CASSGQAPEGTIYF. The chain links TRBV7-2 to TRBJ1-3; D not certain. The V gene's germline CDR1 is SGHTA and CDR2 FQGNSA. Trimming shortened V by 5 bases and J by 9 bases, and 17 bases separated the two germline ends. CDR3 size: 14 residues.